This T cell receptor (beta chain) was sequenced during a study of response to subunit inactivated influenza vaccine. Study-wide results and caveats: Few additional T cells are recruited per seasonal influenza vaccination, authors suggested.

Each CDR3 protein gets one entry after TCRdb re-called the RT-PCR reads with MiXCR. The table has approximately 500,000 distinct CDR3 sequences, roughly 23% seen once; the top ten hold around 2.8%. Germline CDR1 SGHRS, CDR2 YFSETQ. V lost 2 bases and J lost 0, with 12 bases in between. CDR3 length equals 16 residues. Of note for this clonotype: Its antigen is undetermined.

These same records also appear under a second study, on T cells expressing NK-cell markers. That work adds: Researchers built TCR beta cDNA using 5'RACE template switching with UMIs. As a fraction of CD8+ T cells, dominant NKG2C+ clonotypes reached about 1.0-7.5% in about six donors.

The sequence was obtained from a man over 45 who received an inactivated influenza vaccine. The chain employs TRBV5-1 and TRBJ1-5; D perhaps matches TRBD1 (6 bases). This specimen consisted of CD4+ T cells sorted from PBMCs, obtained about 11 days after vaccination. This CDR3 reads CASSLLRGYSNQPQHF. For the CDR3, the DNA is TGCGCCAGCAGCTTACTTAGGGGGTATAGCAATCAGCCCCAGCATTTT.